The T cell receptor (beta chain) under discussion was sequenced for a study of CD8+ T cells in alopecia areata. Study information: Twice daily, treated patients received 5 to 10 mg of oral tofacitinib.

Study-wide results and caveats: Greater clonality was observed in lesional scalp samples, especially alopecia totalis/universalis, versus normal scalp. On tofacitinib, scalp clonality and expanded CD8+ clones among top 100 fell significantly. Against the mouse data, patients shared TCRs less clearly, possibly for HLA reasons.

Extracted from the samples, RNA was reverse transcribed into cDNA to serve as the sequencing template. Clones were read by immunoSEQ multiplex PCR, and TCRdb kept only the in-frame ones, dropping some. The sample has approximately 210,000 clones; approximately 47% are singletons. V lost 3 bases, J lost 7 bases, and 12 bases stayed unmatched. Germline-derived CDR1 and CDR2 are SGHRS and YFSETQ. The CDR3 loop spans 15 amino acids. Treatment specified: oral pan-JAK inhibitor, 5-10 mg twice daily. Comment on this clone: Antigen unknown.

The clonotype comes from a human donor with alopecia areata. The input for sequencing was CD4+ T cells sorted from blood, taken at approximately week 36, from a patient treated with tofacitinib. V usage is TRBV5-1 and J usage is TRBJ2-5, with 7 bases aligning to TRBD1. CDR3 sequence reads: CASSSPGQAGGTQYF. In DNA form, the CDR3 reads TGCGCCAGCAGCTCCCCAGGACAGGCCGGTGGGACCCAGTACTTC.